The 2 T cell receptor beta chains below were found in one sample sequenced in a study of cytomegalovirus exposure and HLA in healthy donors. It was with 60 Vbeta and 13 Jbeta primers that the PCR ran. Sequenced by immunoSEQ multiplex PCR; TCRdb stores in-frame clones only, minus some. Of roughly 100,000 clones listed, approximately 70% are singletons. Sequencing used PBMCs. The receptors were sampled from a man aged 25-45 years in good health and CMV-seronegative.

V gene TRBV28 combines with J gene TRBJ2-1, with TRBD2 matching over 7 bases. Germline V gene lookup returns CDR1 MDHEN and CDR2 SYDVKM. This CDR3 comprises 15 residues. V shed 6 bases, J shed 1 base, and the junction held 6 bases outside the gene matches. The CDR3 protein is CASSSPGGSYNEQFF. CDR3 coding DNA: TGTGCCAGCAGCTCTCCCGGGGGGTCCTACAATGAGCAGTTCTTC.

The rearrangement joins TRBV4-1 to TRBJ2-2; TRBD1 might be the D (6 bases). This CDR3 spans 14 amino acids. The V gene's germline CDR1 is MGHRA and CDR2 YSYEKL. V was shortened by 5 bases and J by 5 bases, with 12 bases between the two germline ends. The CDR3 loop reads CASSAQGRTGELFF. For the CDR3, the DNA is TGCGCCAGCAGCGCACAGGGCCGGACCGGGGAGCTGTTTTTT.